The rows below give T cell receptor beta chains drawn from one sample of a study of cytomegalovirus exposure and HLA in healthy donors. Assay used: immunoSEQ multiplex PCR; TCRdb lists only in-frame clones, some missing. Among approximately 190,000 clones listed, 81% were seen once. The specimen sequenced was PBMCs. The source is a man aged 35-49 years in good health and CMV-seropositive. CDR3s include the opening cysteine and the closing phenylalanine or tryptophan. A D gene is named only where the DNA matches it firmly. The listing skips clone size in some rows; elsewhere it reads once, few, many or a size class.

.	TRBV7-7	TRBJ2-1	TRBD1	TGTGCCAGCAGTTCCGACAGGGGAGGCTACAATGAGCAGTTCTTC	CASSSDRGGYNEQFF
once	TRBV29-1	TRBJ2-1	TRBD1	TGCAGCGTTGGGGGGACAGGGGGTTTTGGTTACAATGAGCAGTTCTTC	CSVGGTGGFGYNEQFF
.	TRBV7-9	TRBJ2-5	.	TGTGCCAGCAGCTTTGCGGGTGGTGGGGAGACCCAGTACTTC	CASSFAGGGETQYF
.	TRBV28	TRBJ1-1	.	TGTGCCAGCAGTGCGGGGGATATGTTGGGCCATGAAGCTTTCTTT	CASSAGDMLGHEAFF
once	TRBV9	TRBJ2-3	.	TGTGCCAGCAGCGTAGGGGGGGACGCAGATACGCAGTATTTT	CASSVGGDADTQYF
.	TRBV5-5	TRBJ1-2	.	TGTGCCAGCAGCTTGGAGGGGTTCTCTAACTATGGCTACACCTTC	CASSLEGFSNYGYTF
.	TRBV7-9	TRBJ2-2	.	TGTACTTCCGGGGAGCTGTTTTTT	CTSGELFF
.	TRBV7-9	TRBJ2-1	TRBD1	TGTGCCAGCAGCCCAGCGGTGGGACAGGGGGCATTGGATGAGCAGTTCTTC	CASSPAVGQGALDEQFF
.	TRBV15	TRBJ1-1	.	TGTGCCACCAGCAGAGAACAGTCCCTTGACGCTTTCTTT	CATSREQSLDAFF
few	TRBV2	TRBJ2-3	.	TGTGCCAGCATCCACACAGATACGCAGTATTTT	CASIHTDTQYF
.	TRBV6-6	TRBJ2-7	TRBD2	TGTGCCAGCAGTTACCTAGCGGGCGCGATTTCCTACGAGCAGTACTTC	CASSYLAGAISYEQYF
.	TRBV7-3	TRBJ2-7	.	TGTGCCAGCAGCTCTCTCCTAGGCTCCTACGAGCAGTACTTC	CASSSLLGSYEQYF
few	TRBV7-2	TRBJ2-3	TRBD2	TGTGCCAGCAGCTTAAACGGACTAGCGGGGGATACGCAGTATTTT	CASSLNGLAGDTQYF
.	TRBV28	TRBJ2-3	TRBD2	TGTGCCAGCAGTTCTCCTAGCGGGAGGTCAGATACGCAGTATTTT	CASSSPSGRSDTQYF
.	TRBV7-9	TRBJ1-2	.	TGTGCCAGCAGTCTTAGCGTTGGTGCAAACTATGGCTACACCTTC	CASSLSVGANYGYTF
once	TRBV2	TRBJ2-5	TRBD1	TGTGCCAGCAGCCGGACAGGGCGGGGAGAGACCCAGTACTTC	CASSRTGRGETQYF
.	TRBV6-1	TRBJ2-7	.	TGTGCCAGCAGTGAAGGTCCAGTCCTCTCCTACGAGCAGTACTTC	CASSEGPVLSYEQYF
.	TRBV4-3	TRBJ2-3	TRBD2	TGCGCCAGCAGCCAAGAGGTTGGCGGGAGGGCCGGTAATACAGATACGCAGTATTTT	CASSQEVGGRAGNTDTQYF
.	TRBV4-2	TRBJ1-1	.	TGTGCCAGCAGCCAAGCTGGTGGGGCCCTTTTGAACACTGAAGCTTTCTTT	CASSQAGGALLNTEAFF
.	TRBV28	TRBJ1-4	TRBD1	TGTGCCAGCAGACCAGGGACAGGACGTGAAAAACTGTTTTTT	CASRPGTGREKLFF
.	TRBV6-5	TRBJ2-5	.	TGTGCCAGCAGTTACCTACAAGGAGCCCAGTACTTC	CASSYLQGAQYF
.	TRBV6-5	TRBJ1-4	.	TGTGCCAGCAGCGAGAAAGCAACTAATGAAAAACTGTTTTTT	CASSEKATNEKLFF
.	TRBV27	TRBJ1-3	TRBD1	TGTGCCAGCAGCGGGACAGCCTCTTCTGGAAACACCATATATTTT	CASSGTASSGNTIYF
.	TRBV4-2	TRBJ2-3	TRBD1	TGTGCCAGCAGCAAGGGACAGGGCACAGATACGCAGTATTTT	CASSKGQGTDTQYF
.	TRBV7-2	TRBJ2-3	.	TGTGCCAGCAGCAGGGGAACAGATACGCAGTATTTT	CASSRGTDTQYF
.	TRBV6-5	TRBJ1-5	.	TGTGCCAGCCGCGCCTCCGGGGAAGTGGCCCAGCATTTT	CASRASGEVAQHF
.	TRBV30	TRBJ2-7	TRBD1	TGTGCCTGGAGGCCAACCGGGACAGGGGCTGCCGAGCAGTACTTC	CAWRPTGTGAAEQYF
once	TRBV18	TRBJ1-2	TRBD1	TGTGCCAGCTCACCACGTCGCGGGTACCTAATCGGGACAGGCAACACCACGGGCTATGGCTACACCTTC	CASSPRRGYLIGTGNTTGYGYTF
.	TRBV5-6	TRBJ2-7	TRBD2	TGTGCCAGCAGCTTTATAGCGGGTAACGAGCAGTACTTC	CASSFIAGNEQYF
.	TRBV2	TRBJ1-6	TRBD1	TGTGCCAGCCGCCCGGGACAGCATAATTCACCCCTCCACTTT	CASRPGQHNSPLHF
.	TRBV4-1	TRBJ2-2	TRBD2	TGCGCCAGCAGCCAAGACTGGGCTTCCGGGACTAGCGACACCGGGGAGCTGTTTTTT	CASSQDWASGTSDTGELFF
.	TRBV7-9	TRBJ2-3	.	TGTGCCAGCAGCCGACGGGGGGCCACAGATACGCAGTATTTT	CASSRRGATDTQYF
.	TRBV27	TRBJ2-5	.	TGTGCCAGCTCGGTTGGGGGGTACCAAGAGACCCAGTACTTC	CASSVGGYQETQYF
.	TRBV6-5	TRBJ2-2	TRBD2	TGTGCCAGCAGTTGGCAGCGGGATCTCGGGGAGCTGTTTTTT	CASSWQRDLGELFF
.	TRBV19	TRBJ2-3	TRBD1	TGTGCCAGTAGTCGCCTCTCTTCCAGGGGGCGGGCAGATACGCAGTATTTT	CASSRLSSRGRADTQYF
.	TRBV4-1	TRBJ1-1	.	TGCGCCAGCAGCCAAGAGTCAAGACACAACACTGAAGCTTTCTTT	CASSQESRHNTEAFF
.	TRBV15	TRBJ2-2	TRBD2	TGTGCCACCTCCCCGGGACTAGCGGGAGGAACCGGGGAGCTGTTTTTT	CATSPGLAGGTGELFF
few	TRBV5-6	TRBJ2-3	TRBD2	TGTGCCAGCAGCAGACTACAAAAATGGCTAGCGGGAGTTGGAGATACGCAGTATTTT	CASSRLQKWLAGVGDTQYF
.	TRBV15	TRBJ2-5	TRBD2	TGTGCCACCAGCAGATCGGGGGGGGGTGGGGAGACCCAGTACTTC	CATSRSGGGGETQYF
.	TRBV6-5	TRBJ1-2	.	TGTGCCAGCGCAAAAGGGGGGGGCGGCTACACCTTC	CASAKGGGGYTF
.	TRBV5-5	TRBJ1-5	TRBD1	TGTGCCAGCAGCTTGGTCGGGACAGGTGATCAGCCCCAGCATTTT	CASSLVGTGDQPQHF
few	TRBV6-1	TRBJ2-7	TRBD2	TGTGCCAGCAGTGAAACGGGACTAGCGCGTTACGAGCAGTACTTC	CASSETGLARYEQYF
.	TRBV6-5	TRBJ2-7	.	TGTGCCAGCAGTTACTCCGGGACTTCCCTGGAGCAGTACTTC	CASSYSGTSLEQYF
.	TRBV5-4	TRBJ2-2	.	TGTGCCAGCAGCTTGGTAGTGACTAGAAACACCGGGGAGCTGTTTTTT	CASSLVVTRNTGELFF
.	TRBV27	TRBJ1-2	.	TGTGCCAGCAGTTTGCACAGACCCTTCGGTTATGGCTACACCTTC	CASSLHRPFGYGYTF
.	TRBV18	TRBJ2-6	.	TGTGCCAGCTCACCAAACCCGTACAGCTCTGGGGCCAACGTCCTGACTTTC	CASSPNPYSSGANVLTF
few	TRBV15	TRBJ2-7	TRBD1	TGTGCCACCAGCGGGACAGGGGGAGCCTACGAGCAGTACTTC	CATSGTGGAYEQYF
.	TRBV4-1	TRBJ2-5	.	TGCGCCAGGCCCGGGGAGGCCCATGGAGAGACCCAGTACTTC	CARPGEAHGETQYF
.	TRBV7-9	TRBJ2-7	TRBD1	TGTGCCACCCAGGGGGTAGACAGCTACGAGCAGTACTTC	CATQGVDSYEQYF
.	TRBV12-5	TRBJ2-6	TRBD2	TGTGCTAGTGGTTTGGTAGACCCCCCAAGCGGGATCTCTGGGGCCAACGTCCTGACTTTC	CASGLVDPPSGISGANVLTF
.	TRBV7-9	TRBJ2-7	TRBD2	TGTGCCACTCGGACTAGCGGGGGCGAGCAGTACTTC	CATRTSGGEQYF
.	TRBV19	TRBJ2-1	TRBD2	TGTGCCAGTCACCGAGCGGGGGGGCCGGGAGAGCAGTTCTTC	CASHRAGGPGEQFF
few	TRBV14	TRBJ1-6	.	TGTGCCAGCAGCCAAGATGCGGGGCGGAATTCACCCCTCCACTTT	CASSQDAGRNSPLHF
.	TRBV12-5	TRBJ2-1	.	TGTGCTAGTGTGGGGGAGGGGGGGGTCCAATACAATGAGCAGTTCTTC	CASVGEGGVQYNEQFF